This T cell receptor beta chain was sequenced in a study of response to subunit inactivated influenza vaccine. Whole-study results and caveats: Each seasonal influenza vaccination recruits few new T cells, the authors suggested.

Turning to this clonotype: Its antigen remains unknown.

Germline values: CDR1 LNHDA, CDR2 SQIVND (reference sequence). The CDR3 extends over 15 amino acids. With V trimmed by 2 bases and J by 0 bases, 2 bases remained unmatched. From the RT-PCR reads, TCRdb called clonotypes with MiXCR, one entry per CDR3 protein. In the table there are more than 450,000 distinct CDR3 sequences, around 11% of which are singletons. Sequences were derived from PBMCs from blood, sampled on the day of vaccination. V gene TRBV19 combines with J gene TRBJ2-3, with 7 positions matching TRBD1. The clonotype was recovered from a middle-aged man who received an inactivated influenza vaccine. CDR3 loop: CASSIKGQSTDTQYF. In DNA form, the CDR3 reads TGTGCCAGTAGTATAAAGGGACAGAGCACAGATACGCAGTATTTT.